A selection of T cell receptor beta chains follows, all from one sample in a study of T cell repertoires in cytomegalovirus infection. TCRdb analysed the reads with MiXCR anew, one entry per CDR3 protein. The sample includes 150,000 to 180,000 distinct CDR3 sequences, around 20% of them seen just once. The sequenced sample consisted of PBMCs. All receptors derive from a human donor in good health (CMV status not recorded). Some clones in this sample may be carry-over from other donors' samples. CDR3s include the opening cysteine and the closing phenylalanine or tryptophan. The order of the fields is J gene, D gene, V gene, clone size, CDR3 DNA, CDR3 protein. The D gene is left open where the match is weak. The size entry is marked missing in some rows and otherwise reads once, few, many or a size class.

j_call: TRBJ2-1
d_call: NA
v_call: TRBV30
clone_size: many
cdr3_nt: TGTGCCTGGAGTCATGTGGGGGGTTCCTACAATGAGCAGTTCTTC
cdr3_aa: CAWSHVGGSYNEQFF

j_call: TRBJ1-5
d_call: NA
v_call: TRBV6-6
clone_size: NA
cdr3_nt: TGTGCCAGCAGCTTTCGACAGAGTCAGCCCCAGCATTTT
cdr3_aa: CASSFRQSQPQHF

j_call: TRBJ2-3
d_call: TRBD2
v_call: TRBV28
clone_size: NA
cdr3_nt: TGTGCCAGCAGTTTGGGATTCATAGCGGGGATTAGCACAGATACGCAGTATTTT
cdr3_aa: CASSLGFIAGISTDTQYF

j_call: TRBJ1-1
d_call: NA
v_call: TRBV6-5
clone_size: many
cdr3_nt: TGTGCCAGCAGTTACACAGGACAGAACACTGAAGCTTTCTTT
cdr3_aa: CASSYTGQNTEAFF

j_call: TRBJ2-2
d_call: NA
v_call: TRBV7-8
clone_size: few
cdr3_nt: TGTGCCAGCAGCTTAGCTGGGATCACCGGGGAGCTGTTTTTT
cdr3_aa: CASSLAGITGELFF

j_call: TRBJ2-7
d_call: TRBD2
v_call: TRBV6-2/TRBV6-3
clone_size: many
cdr3_nt: TGTGCCAGCAGTTTGCGTTTTGAGGCCTGGCTAGCGGGAGTTGGGCAGGAGCAGTACTTC
cdr3_aa: CASSLRFEAWLAGVGQEQYF

j_call: TRBJ1-2
d_call: TRBD1
v_call: TRBV7-3
clone_size: many
cdr3_nt: TGTGCCAGCAGCCCGAGCCCAGACAGGGGCAGTGGCTACACCTTC
cdr3_aa: CASSPSPDRGSGYTF

j_call: TRBJ2-1
d_call: TRBD2
v_call: TRBV7-2
clone_size: many
cdr3_nt: TGTGCCAGCAGCTTAGCGCTTGTACTAGCGGGTTACAATGAGCAGTTCTTC
cdr3_aa: CASSLALVLAGYNEQFF

j_call: TRBJ2-5
d_call: TRBD2
v_call: TRBV7-2
clone_size: many
cdr3_nt: TGTGCCAGCAGCTTAGTCGATCGGGGGGGGGAGACCCAGTACTTC
cdr3_aa: CASSLVDRGGETQYF

j_call: TRBJ2-1
d_call: NA
v_call: TRBV19
clone_size: NA
cdr3_nt: TGTGCCAGTAGTAAGGGGACAGCGGGCTACAATGAGCAGTTCTTC
cdr3_aa: CASSKGTAGYNEQFF

j_call: TRBJ2-2
d_call: NA
v_call: TRBV5-5
clone_size: NA
cdr3_nt: TGTGCCAGCAGCTTGCGCGGGGGCTGGGCCGGGGAGCTGTTTTTT
cdr3_aa: CASSLRGGWAGELFF

j_call: TRBJ2-4
d_call: NA
v_call: TRBV7-2
clone_size: NA
cdr3_nt: TGTGCCAGCAGCCAGGGAGGAAAGGCCGGAAACATTCAGTACTTC
cdr3_aa: CASSQGGKAGNIQYF

j_call: TRBJ1-6
d_call: NA
v_call: TRBV5-1
clone_size: NA
cdr3_nt: TGCGCCAGCAGCTTACAGGGAGATAATTCACCCCTCCACTTT
cdr3_aa: CASSLQGDNSPLHF

j_call: TRBJ2-7
d_call: NA
v_call: TRBV20-1
clone_size: NA
cdr3_nt: TGCAGTGGCCGAGGAACAGGGTTAGAGCAGTACTTC
cdr3_aa: CSGRGTGLEQYF

j_call: TRBJ2-5
d_call: TRBD2
v_call: TRBV20-1
clone_size: NA
cdr3_nt: TGCAGTGCCGTCCTTAGCGGGAGTTTAATGGAGACCCAGTACTTC
cdr3_aa: CSAVLSGSLMETQYF

j_call: TRBJ1-6
d_call: TRBD1
v_call: TRBV10-2
clone_size: many
cdr3_nt: TGCGCCAGCAGTGTACAGGGGGCGTCACCCCTCCACTTT
cdr3_aa: CASSVQGASPLHF

j_call: TRBJ2-1
d_call: NA
v_call: TRBV9
clone_size: NA
cdr3_nt: TGTGCCAGCAGCGTAGAAGGGAACAATGAGCAGTTCTTC
cdr3_aa: CASSVEGNNEQFF

j_call: TRBJ2-7
d_call: NA
v_call: TRBV14
clone_size: few
cdr3_nt: TGTGCCAGCAGCCAAGGCGGGTACGGCTACGAGCAGTACTTC
cdr3_aa: CASSQGGYGYEQYF

j_call: TRBJ2-5
d_call: TRBD2
v_call: TRBV7-2
clone_size: many
cdr3_nt: TGTGCCAGCAGCGCCTTGACTAGCCTCCCGGGGACCCAGTACTTC
cdr3_aa: CASSALTSLPGTQYF

j_call: TRBJ2-1
d_call: TRBD1
v_call: TRBV28
clone_size: few
cdr3_nt: TGTGCCAGCGTACCCGGGACAGGCCCTCCTCGCTCCTACAATGAGCAGTTCTTC
cdr3_aa: CASVPGTGPPRSYNEQFF

j_call: TRBJ1-5
d_call: NA
v_call: TRBV28
clone_size: NA
cdr3_nt: TGTGCCAGCAGTTTCCTCGGGGATAGCAATCAGCCCCAGCATTTT
cdr3_aa: CASSFLGDSNQPQHF

j_call: TRBJ1-2
d_call: TRBD1
v_call: TRBV28
clone_size: many
cdr3_nt: TGTGCCAGCAGCCGTGGTGGGACAGGGGGCGCAGGCTATGGCTACACCTTC
cdr3_aa: CASSRGGTGGAGYGYTF

j_call: TRBJ2-1
d_call: NA
v_call: TRBV27
clone_size: NA
cdr3_nt: TGTGCCAGCAGTTTATCGAGGGGGGCACCCAATGAGCAGTTCTTC
cdr3_aa: CASSLSRGAPNEQFF

j_call: TRBJ2-5
d_call: NA
v_call: TRBV4-1
clone_size: NA
cdr3_nt: TGTGCCAGCAGCCAAGAGGGTTCGGAGACCCAGTACTTC
cdr3_aa: CASSQEGSETQYF

j_call: TRBJ1-1
d_call: TRBD1
v_call: TRBV12-5
clone_size: NA
cdr3_nt: TGTGCTAGTGGCACCGGTAGACAGGGAGGGAGGGCTGAAGCTTTCTTT
cdr3_aa: CASGTGRQGGRAEAFF

j_call: TRBJ1-6
d_call: TRBD1
v_call: TRBV7-9
clone_size: many
cdr3_nt: TGTGCCAGCAGCTCTGGACAGGGGGCTTATTCACCCCTCCACTTT
cdr3_aa: CASSSGQGAYSPLHF

j_call: TRBJ2-1
d_call: NA
v_call: TRBV13
clone_size: once
cdr3_nt: TGTGCCAGCAGCTCAATAGCGGCCGCACCTTACAATGAGCAGTTCTTC
cdr3_aa: CASSSIAAAPYNEQFF

j_call: TRBJ2-3
d_call: TRBD2
v_call: TRBV7-2
clone_size: many
cdr3_nt: TGTGCCAGCAGTTTACGAGCGGGGGATGATACGCAGTATTTT
cdr3_aa: CASSLRAGDDTQYF

j_call: TRBJ2-1
d_call: TRBD2
v_call: TRBV20-1
clone_size: NA
cdr3_nt: TGCAGTGCCTTCGGCGGACTAGCGGGATTCAATGAGCAGTTCTTC
cdr3_aa: CSAFGGLAGFNEQFF

j_call: TRBJ1-3
d_call: NA
v_call: TRBV28
clone_size: many
cdr3_nt: TGTGCCAGCACACCTGGAAACACCATATATTTT
cdr3_aa: CASTPGNTIYF

j_call: TRBJ2-7
d_call: TRBD2
v_call: TRBV7-3
clone_size: few
cdr3_nt: TGTGCCAGCAGCTCTACTAGCGGGAGGGTGCAGTACTTC
cdr3_aa: CASSSTSGRVQYF

j_call: TRBJ1-1
d_call: NA
v_call: TRBV29-1
clone_size: NA
cdr3_nt: TGCAGCGTTGAAGATCAAGGCACTGAAGCTTTCTTT
cdr3_aa: CSVEDQGTEAFF

j_call: TRBJ2-1
d_call: NA
v_call: TRBV11-3
clone_size: NA
cdr3_nt: TGTGCCAGCAGCTCGCAAGGAGCTGATGAGCAGTTCTTC
cdr3_aa: CASSSQGADEQFF

j_call: TRBJ2-5
d_call: NA
v_call: TRBV7-2
clone_size: NA
cdr3_nt: TGTGCCAGCAGCTTAAGCCGACAGGTTAATAATTTCCAAGAGACCCAGTACTTC
cdr3_aa: CASSLSRQVNNFQETQYF

j_call: TRBJ2-5
d_call: TRBD2
v_call: TRBV24-1
clone_size: few
cdr3_nt: TGTGCCACCAGTGATACTAGCGGGGCCCAGTACTTC
cdr3_aa: CATSDTSGAQYF

j_call: TRBJ1-3
d_call: NA
v_call: TRBV30
clone_size: NA
cdr3_nt: TGTGCCTGGAGTGTACTCAGTGGAAACACCATATATTTT
cdr3_aa: CAWSVLSGNTIYF

j_call: TRBJ2-5
d_call: NA
v_call: TRBV27
clone_size: NA
cdr3_nt: TGTGCCAGCAGTTTAACCGCCGGGACTCGGCAAGAGACCCAGTACTTC
cdr3_aa: CASSLTAGTRQETQYF

j_call: TRBJ2-1
d_call: TRBD2
v_call: TRBV12-3/TRBV12-4
clone_size: few
cdr3_nt: TGTGCCAGCAGTTTTTCCGGGGAGGGGGAGCAGTTCTTC
cdr3_aa: CASSFSGEGEQFF

j_call: TRBJ2-3
d_call: TRBD2
v_call: TRBV7-6
clone_size: few
cdr3_nt: TGTGCCAGCAGCTGGACTAGCGGGGGGGCGACAGATACGCAGTATTTT
cdr3_aa: CASSWTSGGATDTQYF

j_call: TRBJ1-1
d_call: NA
v_call: TRBV20-1
clone_size: NA
cdr3_nt: TGCAGTGCTAAACGCGGTGGAACTGAAGCTTTCTTT
cdr3_aa: CSAKRGGTEAFF

j_call: TRBJ2-2
d_call: NA
v_call: TRBV7-6
clone_size: NA
cdr3_nt: TGTGCCAGCAGCACGACGCAGGGGTCCACCGGGGAGCTGTTTTTT
cdr3_aa: CASSTTQGSTGELFF

j_call: TRBJ2-3
d_call: NA
v_call: TRBV20-1
clone_size: NA
cdr3_nt: TGCAGTGCTAGAGCCTCTAGCGCACCCACAGATACGCAGTATTTT
cdr3_aa: CSARASSAPTDTQYF

j_call: TRBJ1-2
d_call: NA
v_call: TRBV25-1
clone_size: many
cdr3_nt: TGTGCCAGCAGTGAGGGACCGACAGACAACTATGGCTACACCTTC
cdr3_aa: CASSEGPTDNYGYTF

j_call: TRBJ1-6
d_call: TRBD1
v_call: TRBV18
clone_size: few
cdr3_nt: TGTGCCAGCTCACCCGGGACAGTGAATTCACCCCTCCACTTT
cdr3_aa: CASSPGTVNSPLHF

j_call: TRBJ1-2
d_call: NA
v_call: TRBV29-1
clone_size: few
cdr3_nt: TGCAGCGTTGAAGATCTTCAGGAGCCGAAAGCTAACTATGGCTACACCTTC
cdr3_aa: CSVEDLQEPKANYGYTF

j_call: TRBJ2-7
d_call: TRBD2
v_call: TRBV7-3
clone_size: many
cdr3_nt: TGTGCCAGCAGCTTAAGCGGGAGTAGCTCCTACGAGCAGTACTTC
cdr3_aa: CASSLSGSSSYEQYF

j_call: TRBJ2-1
d_call: NA
v_call: TRBV5-4
clone_size: NA
cdr3_nt: TGTGCCAGCAGCCCAGGGGGGAAGAGGGGCAATGAGCAGTTCTTC
cdr3_aa: CASSPGGKRGNEQFF

j_call: TRBJ1-4
d_call: TRBD1
v_call: TRBV29-1
clone_size: NA
cdr3_nt: TGCAGCCTCGACGGTGGACAGGGGGGCGAAAAACTGTTTTTT
cdr3_aa: CSLDGGQGGEKLFF

j_call: TRBJ2-1
d_call: TRBD2
v_call: TRBV2
clone_size: few
cdr3_nt: TGTGCCAGCATAAAATATCTGCGGGGGGCAAATGAGCAGTTCTTC
cdr3_aa: CASIKYLRGANEQFF

j_call: TRBJ1-4
d_call: TRBD1
v_call: TRBV28
clone_size: NA
cdr3_nt: TGTGCCAGCAGCGGGACAGATCCTAATGAAAAACTGTTTTTT
cdr3_aa: CASSGTDPNEKLFF

j_call: TRBJ2-3
d_call: TRBD2
v_call: TRBV7-2
clone_size: many
cdr3_nt: TGTGCCAGCAGCCCACCCCTAGCGGGGGGAGCAGATACGCAGTATTTT
cdr3_aa: CASSPPLAGGADTQYF

j_call: TRBJ2-7
d_call: TRBD1
v_call: TRBV7-2
clone_size: many
cdr3_nt: TGTGCCAGCAGCTTAAGCGCAGGGGGAGACGAGCAGTACTTC
cdr3_aa: CASSLSAGGDEQYF

j_call: TRBJ2-3
d_call: NA
v_call: TRBV28
clone_size: NA
cdr3_nt: TGTGCCAGCAGTATCTCCCGGGGCACCACAGATACGCAGTATTTT
cdr3_aa: CASSISRGTTDTQYF

j_call: TRBJ2-5
d_call: NA
v_call: TRBV7-9
clone_size: many
cdr3_nt: TGTGCCAGCAGCTTCAAGGCGACACAAGAGACCCAGTACTTC
cdr3_aa: CASSFKATQETQYF

j_call: TRBJ2-3
d_call: NA
v_call: TRBV7-3
clone_size: NA
cdr3_nt: TGTGCCAGCAGCTTAGGGGCAAACACAGATACGCAGTATTTT
cdr3_aa: CASSLGANTDTQYF

j_call: TRBJ2-5
d_call: NA
v_call: TRBV5-1
clone_size: few
cdr3_nt: TGCGCCAGCAGCTCCCTACTCGGAGAGACCCAGTACTTC
cdr3_aa: CASSSLLGETQYF

j_call: TRBJ2-3
d_call: NA
v_call: TRBV7-9
clone_size: NA
cdr3_nt: TGTGCCAGCAGCTTAGCGTCCAGCAGCACAGATACGCAGTATTTT
cdr3_aa: CASSLASSSTDTQYF

j_call: TRBJ1-5
d_call: NA
v_call: TRBV7-6
clone_size: few
cdr3_nt: TGTGCCAGCAGCGAGCAGGGATATCAGCCCCAGCATTTT
cdr3_aa: CASSEQGYQPQHF

j_call: TRBJ1-2
d_call: NA
v_call: TRBV12-5
clone_size: NA
cdr3_nt: TGTGCTAGTGGTTTGTCTGGTAGGCTAAAGGGCGAACTCCGTGGCTACACCTTC
cdr3_aa: CASGLSGRLKGELRGYTF